This is a list of T cell receptor beta chains from one sample in a study of siplizumab effects on memory and regulatory T cells. Some clones are missing from TCRdb's copy, which holds only in-frame ones; the method was immunoSEQ multiplex PCR. The table lists about 52,000 clones, 95% to 97% of them singletons. Specimen: naive CD4+ T cells sorted from blood. The receptors here all came from a human donor in good health. The CDR3 runs from the conserved cysteine through the conserved F or W. The order of the fields is D gene, V gene, CDR3 length, CDR3 protein. D genes are given only for firm matches.

>-|TRBV11-3|16
CASSPREFTMNTEAFF
>-|TRBV4-3|14
CASSRTGRGNEQFF
>TRBD1|TRBV4-1|14
CASSRGTANYEQYF
>-|TRBV11-3|15
CASSLFGGSSYEQYF
>-|TRBV6-1|14
CASRDPADTYEQYF
>-|TRBV15|16
CATSRDRGAGTDTQYF
>TRBD1|TRBV30|14
CAWSPTGVGYGYTF
>TRBD1|TRBV6-6|14
CASSPDRENQPQHF
>-|TRBV19|13
CASSSATNYGYTF
>-|TRBV7-3|15
CASSTGLTNTGELFF
>-|TRBV5-4|17
CASSYNGGGRKGETQYF
>-|TRBV5-4|16
CASSAWGRGPQETQYF
>-|TRBV5-1|16
CASSLVGAGRSVEAFF
>TRBD1|TRBV12-5|15
CASGLVRGGGETQYF
>-|TRBV7-2|16
CASSFRGGRGYNEQFF